This T cell receptor beta chain derives from a study of T cells after yellow fever vaccination. There are many counts of this clonotype. Its antigen is still unknown. Overall study results and limits: Contaminating bulk clonotypes could be abundant in FACS-sorted repertoires. Subsequent booster samples again held most clones from primary vaccination (under 98% CD4, about 90% CD8).

The germline CDR1 and CDR2 sequences are SGHRS and YFSETQ. V was clipped by 4 bases and J by 3 bases, with 13 bases between them. This CDR3 region has 15 residues. TCRdb re-derived calls from the 5' RACE reads in MiXCR, one entry per CDR3 protein. This sample yields fewer than 450,000 distinct CDR3 sequences, of which around 4.1% are seen a single time; approximately 24% belongs to the top ten. This chain joins TRBV5-1 and TRBJ2-2; D is possibly TRBD1 or TRBD2 (5 bases each). This sequence was found in a man between 18 and 35 years old who received the YFV17D yellow fever vaccine. Here the sequenced sample was PBMCs, taken 5 days after the yellow fever booster vaccination. The CDR3 reads CASSSPGLDTGELFF. In DNA form, the CDR3 reads TGCGCCAGCAGCAGCCCGGGGCTGGACACCGGGGAGCTGTTTTTT.